This is a list of T cell receptor beta chains from one sample in a study of cytotoxic CD8 clonotypes in ibrutinib-treated CLL. Some clones are missing from TCRdb's copy, which holds only in-frame ones; the method was immunoSEQ multiplex PCR. The sample has around 140,000 clones, over 75% seen once. The specimen comprised PBMCs, sampled after 24 months of ibrutinib treatment. The receptors derive from a human donor with chronic lymphocytic leukemia. The CDR3 runs from the conserved cysteine through the conserved F or W. A D gene is named only where the DNA matches it firmly. Not every row has a clone size; where given, it reads once, few, many or a size class.

D | J | size | V | DNA | CDR3
TRBD1 | TRBJ2-1 | . | TRBV29-1 | TGCAGCGTTGAACGATCGGACAGGCAGACTGGGGGGCAGTTCTTC | CSVERSDRQTGGQFF
TRBD1 | TRBJ1-2 | . | TRBV5-1 | TGCGCCAGCAGCTTGGCACCGACAGGGACCTATAACTATGGCTACACCTTC | CASSLAPTGTYNYGYTF
. | TRBJ1-3 | . | TRBV23-1 | TGCGCCAGCAGTCATGATGCAGCCATCTCTGGAAACACCATATATTTT | CASSHDAAISGNTIYF
TRBD1 | TRBJ1-6 | . | TRBV7-8 | TGTGCCAGCAGCTTCGCTCGACAGGGGAATAATTCACCCCTCCACTTT | CASSFARQGNNSPLHF
. | TRBJ2-7 | . | TRBV18 | TGTGCCAGCTCACCGGGCAGCTCCTACGAGCAGTACTTC | CASSPGSSYEQYF
. | TRBJ2-5 | . | TRBV9 | TGTGCCAGCAGCCCCCAGGGGGGACTAGTAAGGGAGGGCCAGTACTTC | CASSPQGGLVREGQYF
TRBD2 | TRBJ2-1 | . | TRBV18 | TGTGCCAGCTCACTGCGCGGACTAGCGTCCAATGAGCAGTTCTTC | CASSLRGLASNEQFF
TRBD2 | TRBJ2-1 | . | TRBV10-3 | TGTGCCACCTTGCGGGGGGCTTCAAATGAGCAGTTCTTC | CATLRGASNEQFF
. | TRBJ1-2 | . | TRBV25-1 | TGTGCCAGCAGTGAACCCCGAGGGGTACGGGGCTACACCTTC | CASSEPRGVRGYTF
. | TRBJ2-1 | . | TRBV5-6 | TGTGCCAGCAGCTTGGGTTGGGGCAGCTCCTACAATGAGCAGTTCTTC | CASSLGWGSSYNEQFF
TRBD1 | TRBJ1-5 | . | TRBV28 | TGTGCCAGCAGTCCGACAGGGGGTAAGCCCCAGCATTTT | CASSPTGGKPQHF
. | TRBJ2-7 | . | TRBV5-1 | TGCGCCAGCAGCCCTTCAGGGGTATTAACAACCTACGAGCAGTACTTC | CASSPSGVLTTYEQYF
TRBD1 | TRBJ1-6 | . | TRBV2 | TGTGCCAGCCGGGACAGTCCTAATTCACCCCTCCACTTT | CASRDSPNSPLHF
. | TRBJ1-3 | . | TRBV7-2 | TGTGCCAGCAGCTTGGCCACAGGGTTTAGCTCTGGAAACACCATATATTTT | CASSLATGFSSGNTIYF
TRBD1 | TRBJ1-5 | . | TRBV12-5 | TGTGCTAGTGGTGCCGCCTCGGCACGGGGACAGGGACATAATAGCAATCAGCCCCAGCATTTT | CASGAASARGQGHNSNQPQHF
. | TRBJ2-1 | . | TRBV28 | TGTGCCAGCAGCCTGGGTACATACAATGAGCAGTTCTTC | CASSLGTYNEQFF
. | TRBJ2-5 | . | TRBV5-1 | TGCGCCAGCAGCTTTATGAGGGGGCAAGAGACCCAGTACTTC | CASSFMRGQETQYF
. | TRBJ1-1 | . | TRBV28 | TGTGCCAGCTCTAGAGGAGGAAGGGGGAGGATTGAAGCTTTCTTT | CASSRGGRGRIEAFF
. | TRBJ1-5 | . | TRBV5-8 | TGTGCCAGCAGCTTTCTGCGAGGAGGCAATCAGCCCCAGCATTTT | CASSFLRGGNQPQHF
. | TRBJ2-5 | few | TRBV4-3 | TGCGCCAGCAGCCAAGATCTAGCGGAGACCCAGTACTTC | CASSQDLAETQYF
. | TRBJ2-7 | . | TRBV2 | TGTGCCAGCAGTGATTTGGGGGTTTCAGTCGCCGAGCAGTACTTC | CASSDLGVSVAEQYF
. | TRBJ1-5 | . | TRBV6-6 | TGTGCCAGCAGTTACTCCGCAATCCGGGGTCAGCCCCAGCATTTT | CASSYSAIRGQPQHF
TRBD1 | TRBJ2-1 | . | TRBV11-3 | TGTGCCAGCAGCCGTACTGGACAGGGGTACAATGAGCAGTTCTTC | CASSRTGQGYNEQFF
TRBD1 | TRBJ2-3 | many | TRBV4-1 | TGCGCCAGCAGCCCACGACAGGGCGGCACAGATACGCAGTATTTT | CASSPRQGGTDTQYF
. | TRBJ1-4 | . | TRBV27 | TGTGCCAGCAGTTTCCCAGGTTACGGTGAAAAACTGTTTTTT | CASSFPGYGEKLFF
TRBD1 | TRBJ2-7 | once | TRBV28 | TGTGCCAGCACGGACAGGGCGACGGGCGAGCAGTACTTC | CASTDRATGEQYF
. | TRBJ1-1 | . | TRBV4-2 | TGTGCCAGCAGCCAAGAAGCGACAGGGAACACTGAAGCTTTCTTT | CASSQEATGNTEAFF
TRBD1 | TRBJ2-7 | . | TRBV2 | TGTGCCAGCAGGGACAGGGTCCGCTACGAGCAGTACTTC | CASRDRVRYEQYF
. | TRBJ1-2 | . | TRBV30 | TGTGCCGGACCGGGGGCTTGGGGCTACACCTTC | CAGPGAWGYTF
. | TRBJ1-1 | . | TRBV28 | TGTGCCAGCAGTTATGTCGGGCTTCCGGAAGCTTTCTTT | CASSYVGLPEAFF
TRBD1 | TRBJ1-2 | . | TRBV28 | TGTGCCAGCAGTTCTCCCGGGACAGGGAAGACTAACTATGGCTACACCTTC | CASSSPGTGKTNYGYTF
. | TRBJ1-2 | few | TRBV30 | TGTGCCTGGAGTAATAGCTATGGCTACACCTTC | CAWSNSYGYTF
. | TRBJ1-2 | . | TRBV15 | TGTGCCACCAGCAGAGATTCCCTGTCTTATGGCTACACCTTC | CATSRDSLSYGYTF
TRBD1 | TRBJ2-7 | . | TRBV5-6 | TGTGCCAGCAGCCCCGGGACAGGGGGATTCGAGCAGTACTTC | CASSPGTGGFEQYF
TRBD1 | TRBJ2-2 | . | TRBV10-3 | TGTGCCATCAGAAGCCCGGGACAGGGGAGCACCGGGGAGCTGTTTTTT | CAIRSPGQGSTGELFF
. | TRBJ2-2 | . | TRBV30 | TGTGCCTGGAGTGTAGGGACTTGGGGGACCGGGGAGCTGTTTTTT | CAWSVGTWGTGELFF
. | TRBJ1-1 | . | TRBV4-2 | TGTGCCAGCAGCCAAGGGGAGGGCGGGAACACTGAAGCTTTCTTT | CASSQGEGGNTEAFF
. | TRBJ1-1 | once | TRBV4-3 | TGCGCCAGCAGCCAAGATCACGGTAACACTGAAGCTTTCTTT | CASSQDHGNTEAFF
TRBD1 | TRBJ1-2 | . | TRBV7-9 | TGTGCCAGCAGAAGGACAGGGGGCGCGGTATATGGCTACACCTTC | CASRRTGGAVYGYTF
TRBD1 | TRBJ1-2 | once | TRBV19 | TGTGCCAGTAGTGAACCGACAGGGGGCATGTATGGCTACACCTTC | CASSEPTGGMYGYTF
. | TRBJ1-2 | . | TRBV5-1 | TGCGCCAGCAGCTTGGAAGTGGCTTTGGGGAATGGCTACACCTTC | CASSLEVALGNGYTF
. | TRBJ2-2 | . | TRBV15 | TGTGCCACCAGCAGGGGGGGTCTGAACACCGGGGAGCTGTTTTTT | CATSRGGLNTGELFF
TRBD1 | TRBJ2-7 | . | TRBV9 | TGTGCCAGCAGCGTAGACCCAGGGGGCAGTACCTACGAGCAGTACTTC | CASSVDPGGSTYEQYF
. | TRBJ1-5 | once | TRBV10-3 | TGTGCCATCAGTGAGTCGCCACAGCACAATCAGCCCCAGCATTTT | CAISESPQHNQPQHF
. | TRBJ2-7 | once | TRBV5-1 | TGCGCCAGCGCCTTGGATCGGACCCAAGAGCAGTACTTC | CASALDRTQEQYF